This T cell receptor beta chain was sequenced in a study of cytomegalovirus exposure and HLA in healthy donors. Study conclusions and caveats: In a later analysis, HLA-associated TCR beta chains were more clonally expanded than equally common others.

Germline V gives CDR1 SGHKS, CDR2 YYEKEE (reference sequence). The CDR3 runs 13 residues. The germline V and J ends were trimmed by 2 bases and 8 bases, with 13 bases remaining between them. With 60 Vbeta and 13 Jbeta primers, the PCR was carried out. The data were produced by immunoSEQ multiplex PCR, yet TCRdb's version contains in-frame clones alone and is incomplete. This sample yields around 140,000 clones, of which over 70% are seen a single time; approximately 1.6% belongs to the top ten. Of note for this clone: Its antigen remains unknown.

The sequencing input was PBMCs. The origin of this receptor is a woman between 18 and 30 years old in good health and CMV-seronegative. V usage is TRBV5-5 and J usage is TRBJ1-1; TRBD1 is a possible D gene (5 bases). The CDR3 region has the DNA TGTGCCAGCAGCTTAACTGGGGGGAACGAAGCTTTCTTT. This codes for CASSLTGGNEAFF.